These 20 T cell receptor beta chains share one sample of origin, sequenced in a study of blood T cell repertoires in COVID-19. The repertoire was sequenced with immunoSEQ multiplex PCR; TCRdb's copy has only in-frame clones and lacks some. The sample consists of approximately 130,000 clones, roughly 85% of them appearing once. Input material: peripheral blood. Source of these receptors: a human donor in a cohort sampled during active COVID-19.

The chain is built from TRBV3-1 (or the pseudogene TRBV3-2) and TRBJ2-6; tentatively, D is TRBD2 (5 bases). The length of the CDR3 is 17 residues. Germline V gene sequence: CDR1 LGHDT, CDR2 YNNKEL (reference sequence). The germline V and J ends were trimmed by 2 bases and 2 bases, with 13 bases remaining between them. The CDR3 nucleotides are TGTGCCAGCAGCCAAAGGAGGACGGGCCCTGGGGCCAACGTCCTGACTTTC. It translates to CASSQRRTGPGANVLTF.

J is TRBJ2-5 and V is TRBV23-1; D may be TRBD1 (6 bases). TRBV23-1 has ORF status, its function being uncertain. V was pared by 6 bases and J by 3 bases, with 35 bases between. The CDR3 totals 21 residues. Here the CDR3 DNA reads TGCGCCAGCAGACGATACACAGGGCCTCATAGTCTAACCTCCGGTGAAGAGACCCAGTACTTC. Protein product: CASRRYTGPHSLTSGEETQYF.

This clone appeared a single time. The CDR3 nucleotides read TGTGCCAGCAGCCCAAGAGGGCCTGGAAACACCATATATTTT. Protein sequence: CASSPRGPGNTIYF. This chain links TRBV2 with TRBJ1-3; D is uncertain. The CDR3 consists of 14 residues. Trimming pared 6 bases from V and 2 bases from J, leaving 11 bases between. Germline V CDR1 and CDR2: SNHLY, FYNNEI.

The chain links TRBV14 to TRBJ2-2; 7 bases line up with TRBD2. The germline V gene has CDR1 SGHDN and CDR2 FVKESK. V gave up 1 base and J gave up 5 bases; unmatched junction bases: 1. This CDR3 has 14 amino acids. This CDR3 is CASSQGGGTGELFF. CDR3 nucleotides: TGTGCCAGCAGCCAAGGGGGGGGTACCGGGGAGCTGTTTTTT.

The V call is TRBV4-3, the J call TRBJ1-2; D call uncertain. Trimming took 4 bases from V and 4 from J, leaving 13 bases between them. CDR1 is LGHNA, CDR2 YSLEER, per germline. The CDR3 extends over 14 amino acids. The CDR3, as DNA: TGCGCCAGCAGCCCGACGGGTCCTGTCTATGGCTACACCTTC. As protein: CASSPTGPVYGYTF.

This sequence joins TRBV27 and TRBJ1-4; D possibly corresponds to TRBD1 (5 bases). Trimming stripped 5 bases from V and 4 bases from J, with 8 bases between. Germline CDR1 and CDR2: MNHEY and SMNVEV (reference sequence). This CDR3 region has 13 residues. This CDR3 is CASSHRLNEKLFF. The CDR3 DNA reads as TGTGCCAGCAGTCACAGGCTTAATGAAAAACTGTTTTTT. The complete variable domain, with remaining parts taken from reference TRBV27 and TRBJ1-4, reads EAQVTQNPRYLITVTGKKLTVTCSQNMNHEYMSWYRQDPGLGLRQIYYSMNVEVTDKGDVPEGYKVSRKEKRNFPLILESPSPNQTSLYFCASSHRLNEKLFFGSGTQLSVL.

The rearrangement joins TRBV19 to TRBJ1-5; unclear D gene. The germline V and J ends were trimmed by 5 bases and 4 bases, with 9 bases remaining between them. Germline lookup yields CDR1 LNHDA and CDR2 SQIVND (reference sequence). This CDR3 has 13 residues. CDR3 loop: CASSDTFNQPQHF. The DNA of the CDR3 is TGTGCCAGTAGTGACACCTTTAATCAGCCCCAGCATTTT.

The chain carries TRBV7-2 and TRBJ2-7, with 8 bases fitting TRBD2. V trimming: 5 bases; J trimming: 0 bases; junction bases outside the gene matches: 9. CDR1 is SGHTA, CDR2 FQGNSA, per germline. CDR3 length equals 16 residues. This chain's CDR3 is CASSPPGGGSSYEQYF. The CDR3 coding sequence is TGTGCCAGCAGCCCCCCGGGGGGGGGTAGCTCCTACGAGCAGTACTTC.

The V and J genes are TRBV20-1 and TRBJ1-3; a possible D gene is TRBD1 (5 bases). The CDR3 covers 11 residues. Germline V gene data show CDR1 as DFQATT and CDR2 as SNEGSKA (reference sequence). Here the CDR3 reads CGAHLRNTIYF. CDR3 nucleotides: TGCGGGGCCCACCTTAGAAACACCATATATTTT.

The genes are TRBV19 and TRBJ2-5; possible D gene TRBD1, 5 bases. Germline assignment: CDR1 LNHDA and CDR2 SQIVND (reference sequence). V lost 5 bases, J lost 1 base, and 8 bases lay in between. This CDR3 region has 13 residues. In nucleotides, the CDR3 is TGTGCCAGTAGTCCAAGGGGCCAAGAGACCCAGTACTTC. Its translation: CASSPRGQETQYF. The full variable domain, rest sourced from reference TRBV19 and TRBJ2-5, is DGGITQSPKYLFRKEGQNVTLSCEQNLNHDAMYWYRQDPGQGLRLIYYSQIVNDFQKGDIAEGYSVSREKKESFPLTVTSAQKNPTAFYLCASSPRGQETQYFGPGTRLLVL.

This sequence joins TRBV7-6 and TRBJ1-4, with 8 bases aligning to TRBD1. CDR3 size: 15 residues. CDR1 and CDR2 from the germline V gene are SGHVS and FNYEAQ. V shed 6 bases and J 12 bases; nucleotides not matched to a gene: 15. The DNA of the CDR3 is TGTGCCAGCAGTCTGACACAGGGGGGGAATGAGGAACTGTTTTTT. Translated, it gives CASSLTQGGNEELFF.

V gene TRBV20-1 combines with J gene TRBJ2-1; 8 bases fit TRBD2. This CDR3 comprises 18 residues. Trimming removed 3 bases from V and 0 bases from J; junction bases left unmatched: 13. Germline CDR1 reads DFQATT; CDR2 reads SNEGSKA (reference sequence). The CDR3 region is CSASSGTSGLSSYNEQFF. CDR3 nucleotide sequence: TGCAGTGCTAGTTCCGGGACTAGTGGGTTAAGCTCCTACAATGAGCAGTTCTTC.

J is TRBJ2-2 and V is TRBV27; D gene uncertain. V gave up 5 bases and J gave up 1 base, with 11 bases separating them. The germline gives CDR1 MNHEY, CDR2 SMNVEV (reference sequence). There are 15 residues in the CDR3. CDR3 in DNA: TGTGCCAGCAGTCCCAAAACACAGAACACCGGGGAGCTGTTTTTT. The encoded protein is CASSPKTQNTGELFF.

The chain has TRBV6-5 and TRBJ2-7, with 9 bases matching TRBD2. Germline assignment: CDR1 MNHEY and CDR2 SVGAGI. Germline trimming cut 4 bases from V and 6 bases from J; bases unmatched to any gene: 7. The CDR3 loop spans 14 amino acids. The CDR3 DNA sequence: TGTGCCAGCAGTTCGAGCGGGACTAGCAGCGAGCAGTACGTC. It yields the protein CASSSSGTSSEQYV.

The V and J genes are TRBV5-6 and TRBJ1-1; the D is unclear. V lost 4 bases and J lost 7, with 11 bases in between. Germline-derived CDR1 and CDR2 are SGHDT and YYEEEE. The CDR3 length is 12 residues. Written as DNA, the CDR3 is TGTGCCAGCAGCCGAGGGCCTGTTGAAGCTTTCTTT. Protein sequence: CASSRGPVEAFF. The full variable domain, rest sourced from reference TRBV5-6 and TRBJ1-1, is DAGVTQSPTHLIKTRGQQVTLRCSPKSGHDTVSWYQQALGQGPQFIFQYYEEEERQRGNFPDRFSGHQFPNYSSELNVNALLLGDSALYLCASSRGPVEAFFGQGTRLTVV.

J is TRBJ2-7 and V is TRBV15; the match to TRBD1 covers 8 bases. The V segment lost 0 bases and the J segment 4 bases; nucleotides outside the gene matches: 11. The length of the CDR3 is 17 residues. The germline V gene encodes CDR1 LNHNV and CDR2 YYDKDF (reference sequence). CDR3 nucleotide sequence: TGTGCCACCAGCAGAGATTGGGCCGGGACAGGATTGTACGAGCAGTACGTC. It codes for CATSRDWAGTGLYEQYV.

This sequence joins TRBV5-4 and TRBJ2-1; 8 nucleotides line up with TRBD2. With 4 bases clipped from V and 2 bases from J, the junction kept 14 bases outside the gene matches. Germline CDR1 is SGHNT and CDR2 is YYREEE (reference sequence). The CDR3 consists of 18 residues. The CDR3: CASSHLKSGSFTYNEQFF. The CDR3 coding sequence is TGTGCCAGCAGCCACTTAAAGAGCGGGAGTTTCACCTACAATGAGCAGTTCTTC.

The chain recombines TRBV6-6 with TRBJ2-2; 9 bases map to TRBD2. CDR3 length: 16 amino acids. With 7 bases clipped from V and 3 bases from J, the junction kept 9 bases outside the gene matches. Germline V gene sequence: CDR1 MNHNY, CDR2 SVGAGI (reference sequence). The CDR3 bases are TGTGCCAGCACCAGACTAGCGGATGATGACACCGGGGAGCTGTTTTTT. As protein: CASTRLADDDTGELFF.

As concerns this clone: Other DNA sequences in this specimen translate into the identical CDR3. The chain carries TRBV12-3 or TRBV12-4 and TRBJ1-5; D unclear. The CDR3 totals 13 residues. V lost 3 bases and J 4 bases, leaving 7 bases between the germline ends. CDR3 DNA: TGTGCCAGCAGTTTTACGGGGAATCAGCCCCAGCATTTT. Protein product: CASSFTGNQPQHF.

The V gene is TRBV7-8, the J gene TRBJ2-2, with 12 positions matching TRBD1. The germline V gene has CDR1 SGHVS and CDR2 FQNEAQ. Trimming took 8 bases from V and 7 from J; bases not matched to a gene: 11. This CDR3 has 16 residues. The CDR3 region has the DNA TGTGCCAGCTCGGAAGGGGACAGGGGGCGAGGCGGGGAGCTGTTTTTT. Protein product: CASSEGDRGRGGELFF.